This T cell receptor beta chain was captured by sequencing in a study of T cells after yellow fever vaccination. Whole-study results and caveats: Only a minor proportion of clonotypes was detected across both CD4 and CD8 compartments.

Turning to this clonotype: The antigen remains unidentified.

Germline assignment: CDR1 MNHEY and CDR2 SVGAGI. CDR3 length: 13 residues. The V gene lost 8 bases and the J gene lost 0 bases, with 10 bases spanning the gap. The 5'RACE template-switching step produced TCR cDNA and added a universal primer site and UMIs. TCRdb re-called the 5' RACE reads with MiXCR, one entry per CDR3 protein. Among approximately 510,000 distinct CDR3 sequences listed, just over 20% were seen once. J is TRBJ1-2 and V is TRBV6-5; D call uncertain. The starting material was PBMCs, obtained more than 20 days after the first yellow fever vaccination. The clonotype originates from a man aged 18 to 35 who received the YFV17D yellow fever vaccine. The CDR3 nucleotides read TGTGCCAGCTTCCCCAATACTAACTATGGCTACACCTTC. Translating it yields CASFPNTNYGYTF.